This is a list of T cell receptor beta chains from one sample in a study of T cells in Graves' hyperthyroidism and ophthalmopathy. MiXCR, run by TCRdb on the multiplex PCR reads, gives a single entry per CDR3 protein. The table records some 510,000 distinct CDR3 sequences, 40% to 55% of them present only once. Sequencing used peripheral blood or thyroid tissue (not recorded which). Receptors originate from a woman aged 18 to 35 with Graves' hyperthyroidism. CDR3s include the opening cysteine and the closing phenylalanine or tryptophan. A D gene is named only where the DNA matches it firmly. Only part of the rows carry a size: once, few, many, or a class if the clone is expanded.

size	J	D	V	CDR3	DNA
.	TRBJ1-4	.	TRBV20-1	CSASAGAPNEKLFF	TGCAGTGCTAGTGCAGGGGCGCCTAATGAAAAACTGTTTTTT
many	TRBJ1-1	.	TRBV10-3	CATTGQPNTEAFF	TGTGCCACGACGGGACAACCGAACACTGAAGCTTTCTTT
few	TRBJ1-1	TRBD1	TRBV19	CARDHNRGIVPNTEAFF	TGTGCTAGAGATCATAACAGGGGGATTGTTCCGAACACTGAAGCTTTCTTT
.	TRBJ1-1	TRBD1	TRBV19	CASSERRGGNTEAFF	TGTGCCAGTAGTGAAAGGCGAGGGGGCAACACTGAAGCTTTCTTT
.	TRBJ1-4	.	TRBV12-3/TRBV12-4	CASTPTASNEKLFF	TGTGCCAGCACCCCGACAGCATCAAATGAAAAACTGTTTTTT
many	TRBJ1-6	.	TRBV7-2	CASSSVKGSPLHF	TGTGCCAGCAGCTCCGTCAAAGGGTCACCCCTCCACTTT
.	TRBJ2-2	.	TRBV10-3	CAISESGRTGPGELFF	TGTGCCATCAGTGAGTCTGGACGGACGGGACCCGGGGAGCTGTTTTTT
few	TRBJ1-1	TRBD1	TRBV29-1	CSVLPGQVSFGNTEAFF	TGCAGCGTACTCCCGGGACAGGTATCATTTGGGAACACTGAAGCTTTCTTT
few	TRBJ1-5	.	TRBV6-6	CASSYEGVQPQHF	TGTGCCAGCAGTTACGAGGGGGTGCAGCCCCAGCATTTT
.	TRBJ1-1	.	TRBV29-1	CSLNPGPMNTEAFF	TGCAGCTTAAACCCGGGACCGATGAACACTGAAGCTTTCTTT
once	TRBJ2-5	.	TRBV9	CASSGRRDGENQYF	TGTGCCAGCAGCGGCCGACGGGACGGAGAGAACCAGTACTTC
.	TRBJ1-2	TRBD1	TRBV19	CASSASDRVYGYTF	TGTGCCAGTAGTGCGTCGGACAGGGTATATGGCTACACCTTC
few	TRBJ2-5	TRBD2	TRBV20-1	CSAYSGRNQETQYF	TGCAGTGCTTATAGCGGGAGAAACCAAGAGACCCAGTACTTC
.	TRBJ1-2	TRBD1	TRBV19	CASSIGDRGLSGYTF	TGTGCCAGTAGTATAGGGGACAGGGGGCTGAGTGGCTACACCTTC
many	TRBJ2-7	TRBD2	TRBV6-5	CASSLSLAGSEQYF	TGTGCCAGCAGTTTATCTCTAGCGGGAAGCGAGCAGTACTTC
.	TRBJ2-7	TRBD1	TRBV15	CATSRTPGQGSYEQYF	TGTGCCACCAGCAGAACACCGGGACAGGGAAGCTACGAGCAGTACTTC
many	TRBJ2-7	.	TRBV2	CASKVPDSYEQYF	TGTGCCAGCAAGGTGCCCGACTCCTACGAGCAGTACTTC
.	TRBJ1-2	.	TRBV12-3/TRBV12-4	CASSLGRRHHYGYTF	TGTGCCAGCAGTTTGGGCAGGAGGCATCACTATGGCTACACCTTC
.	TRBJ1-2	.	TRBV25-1	CASSPGTSSYGYTF	TGTGCCAGCAGCCCCGGGACATCCTCCTATGGCTACACCTTC
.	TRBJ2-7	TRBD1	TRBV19	CASSIGTGQGAYEQYF	TGTGCCAGTAGTATAGGTACGGGACAGGGGGCCTACGAGCAGTACTTC
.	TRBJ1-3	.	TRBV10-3	CAAGSRGGNTIYF	TGTGCCGCCGGGTCACGAGGGGGAAACACCATATATTTT
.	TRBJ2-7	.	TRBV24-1	CATKDALGRQSSYEQYF	TGTGCCACCAAGGATGCCTTGGGCCGTCAGAGCTCCTACGAGCAGTACTTC
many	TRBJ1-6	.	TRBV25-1	CASRTMGARSPLHF	TGTGCCAGCAGGACTATGGGGGCAAGGTCACCCCTCCACTTT
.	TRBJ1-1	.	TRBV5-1	CASSLKGAGYTEAFF	TGCGCCAGCAGCTTGAAAGGGGCGGGCTACACTGAAGCTTTCTTT
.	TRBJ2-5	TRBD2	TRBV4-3	CASSQVRAGGGETQYF	TGCGCCAGCAGCCAAGTTAGAGCGGGAGGCGGAGAGACCCAGTACTTC
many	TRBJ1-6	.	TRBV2	CASSENFTPLHF	TGTGCCAGCAGTGAGAATTTCACTCCCCTCCACTTT
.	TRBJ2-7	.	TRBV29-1	CSVGRGSEHEQYF	TGCAGCGTTGGGAGGGGATCTGAACACGAGCAGTACTTC
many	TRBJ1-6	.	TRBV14	CASSQDLRSPLHF	TGTGCCAGCAGCCAAGATCTGAGGTCACCCCTCCACTTT
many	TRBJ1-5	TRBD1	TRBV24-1	CATSDSVTGSEPQHF	TGTGCCACCAGTGATTCAGTGACAGGGTCGGAGCCCCAGCATTTT
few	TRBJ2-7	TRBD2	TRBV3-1	CASSSGGQVSYEQYF	TGTGCCAGCAGCTCGGGAGGCCAGGTCTCCTACGAGCAGTACTTC
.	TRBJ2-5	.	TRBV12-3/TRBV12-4	CASSQTQEAQYF	TGTGCCAGCAGTCAGACGCAAGAGGCCCAGTACTTC
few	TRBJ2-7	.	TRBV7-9	CASSLAQRAGNEQYF	TGTGCCAGCAGCTTAGCCCAGCGGGCGGGAAACGAGCAGTACTTC
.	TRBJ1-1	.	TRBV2	CARTGAGSDTEAFF	TGTGCCCGCACCGGGGCAGGGTCGGACACTGAAGCTTTCTTT
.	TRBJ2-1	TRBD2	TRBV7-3	CASSLLGLAGEGEQFF	TGTGCCAGCAGCTTGCTGGGACTAGCGGGAGAGGGGGAGCAGTTCTTC
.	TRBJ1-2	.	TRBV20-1	CSARDPAIVSRYTF	TGCAGTGCTAGAGATCCGGCCATCGTGAGTCGCTACACCTTC
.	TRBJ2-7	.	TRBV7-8	CASSPHGGYEQYF	TGCGCCAGCAGCCCACATGGGGGATACGAGCAGTACTTC
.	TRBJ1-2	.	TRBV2	CASSGAGRGYTF	TGTGCCAGCAGTGGAGCGGGTCGAGGCTACACCTTC
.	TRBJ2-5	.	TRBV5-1	CASSLPGQRRETQYF	TGCGCCAGCAGCTTGCCCGGACAGAGACGAGAGACCCAGTACTTC
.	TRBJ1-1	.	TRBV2	CASSEKIMNTEAFF	TGTGCCAGCAGTGAAAAGATTATGAACACTGAAGCTTTCTTT
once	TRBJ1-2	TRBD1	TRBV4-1	CASSQEGQGGGCTF	TGCGCCAGCAGCCAAGAGGGACAGGGCGGAGGCTGCACCTTC
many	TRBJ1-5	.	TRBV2	CASSEGGGRDQPQHF	TGTGCCAGCAGTGAAGGGGGAGGTCGCGATCAGCCCCAGCATTTT
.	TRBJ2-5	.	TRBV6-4	CASGPGSSLQETQYF	TGTGCCAGCGGTCCCGGGTCTTCCCTCCAAGAGACCCAGTACTTC
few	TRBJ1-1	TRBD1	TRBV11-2	CASSLDHRGTEAFF	TGTGCCAGCAGCTTAGATCACAGGGGTACTGAAGCTTTCTTT
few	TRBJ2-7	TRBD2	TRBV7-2	CASRRRTSGSYEQYF	TGTGCCAGCCGCCGGAGGACTAGCGGGAGTTACGAGCAGTACTTC
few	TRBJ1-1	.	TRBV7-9	CASSAGLINTEAFF	TGTGCCAGCAGCGCGGGACTGATCAACACTGAAGCTTTCTTT
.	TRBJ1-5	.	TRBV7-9	CASRGTQPQHF	TGTGCCAGCAGGGGAACTCAGCCCCAGCATTTT
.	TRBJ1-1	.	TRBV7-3	CASSQTLTGPAFF	TGTGCCAGCAGCCAAACACTAACAGGGCCTGCTTTCTTT
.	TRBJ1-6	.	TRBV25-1	CASSERGPLFNSPLHF	TGTGCCAGCAGTGAACGCGGACCTCTCTTTAATTCGCCCCTCCACTTT
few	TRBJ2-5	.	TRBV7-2	CASSTDPGQGQYF	TGTGCCAGCAGCACAGACCCCGGCCAGGGCCAGTACTTC
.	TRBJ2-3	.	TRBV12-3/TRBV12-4	CASSLLHGPSTDTQYF	TGTGCCAGCAGTCTTTTGCATGGACCTAGCACAGATACGCAGTATTTT
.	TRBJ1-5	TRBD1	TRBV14	CASSQTGGSQPQHF	TGTGCCAGCAGCCAGACAGGGGGTAGTCAGCCCCAGCATTTT
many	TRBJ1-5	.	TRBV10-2	CASSESGDNQPQHF	TGCGCCAGCAGTGAGTCTGGGGACAATCAGCCCCAGCATTTT
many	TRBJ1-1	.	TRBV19	CASSSRGGMNTEAFF	TGTGCCAGTAGTTCCAGGGGTGGGATGAACACTGAAGCTTTCTTT